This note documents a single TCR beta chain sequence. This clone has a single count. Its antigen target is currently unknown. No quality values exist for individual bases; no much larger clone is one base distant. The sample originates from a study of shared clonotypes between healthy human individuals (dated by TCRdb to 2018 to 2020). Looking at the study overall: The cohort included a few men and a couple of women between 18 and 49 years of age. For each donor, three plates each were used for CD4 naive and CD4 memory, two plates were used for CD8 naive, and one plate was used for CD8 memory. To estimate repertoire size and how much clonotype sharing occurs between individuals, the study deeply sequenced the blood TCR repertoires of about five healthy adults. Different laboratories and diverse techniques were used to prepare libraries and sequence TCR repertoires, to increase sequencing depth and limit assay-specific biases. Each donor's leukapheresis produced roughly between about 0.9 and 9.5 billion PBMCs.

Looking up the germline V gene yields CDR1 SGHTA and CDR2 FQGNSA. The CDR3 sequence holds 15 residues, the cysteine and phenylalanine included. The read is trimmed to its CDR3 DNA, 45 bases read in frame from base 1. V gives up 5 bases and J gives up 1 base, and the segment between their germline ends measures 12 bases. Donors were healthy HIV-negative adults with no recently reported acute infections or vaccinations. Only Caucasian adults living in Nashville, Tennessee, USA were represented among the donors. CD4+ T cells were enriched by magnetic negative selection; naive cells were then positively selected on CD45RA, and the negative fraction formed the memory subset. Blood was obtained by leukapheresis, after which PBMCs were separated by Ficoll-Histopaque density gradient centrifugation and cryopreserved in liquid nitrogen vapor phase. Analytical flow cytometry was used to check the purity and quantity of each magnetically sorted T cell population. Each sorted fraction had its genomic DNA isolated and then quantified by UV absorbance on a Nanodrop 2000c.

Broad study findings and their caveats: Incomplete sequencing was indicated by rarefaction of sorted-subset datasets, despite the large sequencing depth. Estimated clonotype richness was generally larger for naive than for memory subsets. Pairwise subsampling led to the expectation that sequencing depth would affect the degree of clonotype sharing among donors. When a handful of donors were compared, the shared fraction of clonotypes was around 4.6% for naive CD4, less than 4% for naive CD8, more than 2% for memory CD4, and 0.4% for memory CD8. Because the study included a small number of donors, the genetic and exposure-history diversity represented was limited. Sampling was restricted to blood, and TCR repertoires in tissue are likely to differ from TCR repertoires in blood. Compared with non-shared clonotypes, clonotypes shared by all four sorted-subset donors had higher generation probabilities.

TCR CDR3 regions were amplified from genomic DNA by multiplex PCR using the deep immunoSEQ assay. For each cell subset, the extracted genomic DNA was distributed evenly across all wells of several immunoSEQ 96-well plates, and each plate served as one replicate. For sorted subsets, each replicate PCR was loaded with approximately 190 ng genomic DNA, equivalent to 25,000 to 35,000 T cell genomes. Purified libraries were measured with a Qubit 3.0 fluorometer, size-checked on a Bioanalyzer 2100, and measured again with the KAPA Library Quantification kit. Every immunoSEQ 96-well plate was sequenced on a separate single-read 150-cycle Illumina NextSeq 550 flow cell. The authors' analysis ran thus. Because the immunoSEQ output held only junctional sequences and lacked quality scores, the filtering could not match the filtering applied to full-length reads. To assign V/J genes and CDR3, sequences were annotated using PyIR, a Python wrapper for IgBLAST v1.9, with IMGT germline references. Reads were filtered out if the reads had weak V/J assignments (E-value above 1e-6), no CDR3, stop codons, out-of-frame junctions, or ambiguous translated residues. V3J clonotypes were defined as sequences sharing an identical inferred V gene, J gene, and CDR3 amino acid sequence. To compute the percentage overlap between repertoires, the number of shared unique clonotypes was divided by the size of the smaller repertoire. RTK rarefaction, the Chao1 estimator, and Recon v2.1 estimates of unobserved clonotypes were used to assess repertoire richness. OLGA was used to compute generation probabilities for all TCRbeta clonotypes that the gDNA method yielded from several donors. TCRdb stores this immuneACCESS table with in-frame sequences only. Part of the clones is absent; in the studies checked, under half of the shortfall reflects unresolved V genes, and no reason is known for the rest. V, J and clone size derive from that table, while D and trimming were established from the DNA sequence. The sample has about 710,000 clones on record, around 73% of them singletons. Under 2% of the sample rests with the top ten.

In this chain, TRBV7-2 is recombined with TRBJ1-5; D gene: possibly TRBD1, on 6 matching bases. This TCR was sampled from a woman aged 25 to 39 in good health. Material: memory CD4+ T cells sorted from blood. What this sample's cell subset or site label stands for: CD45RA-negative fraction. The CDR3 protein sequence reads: CASSLGRGSNQPQHF. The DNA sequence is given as TGTGCCAGCAGCCTGGGCAGGGGAAGCAATCAGCCCCAGCATTTT. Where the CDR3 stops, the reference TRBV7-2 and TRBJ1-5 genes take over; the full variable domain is GAGVSQSPSNKVTEKGKDVELRCDPISGHTALYWYRQSLGQGLEFLIYFQGNSAPDKSGLPSDRFSAERTGGSVSTLTIQRTQQEDSAVYLCASSLGRGSNQPQHFGDGTRLSIL.